This T cell receptor beta chain was captured in a study of T cell responses to AZD1222 COVID-19 vaccine. Sequenced by immunoSEQ multiplex PCR; TCRdb stores in-frame clones only, minus some. The sample contains some 89,000 clones, more than 90% of which appear only once. The origin of this receptor is an adult in good health. The sequencing used peripheral blood, collected on day 0 of AZD1222 vaccination.

The CDR3 here is CASSLREGGEQYF. CDR3 DNA: TGTGCCAGCAGCCTCCGGGAAGGGGGCGAGCAGTACTTC. V is TRBV7-8 and J is TRBJ2-7; perhaps TRBD1 as D (6 bases). The CDR3 has 13 residues. Germline V CDR1 and CDR2: SGHVS, FQNEAQ. With 5 bases removed from V and 6 bases from J, the gap between germline ends came to 14 bases.